The rows below give T cell receptor beta chains drawn from one sample of a study of blood T cell repertoires in COVID-19. Sequenced by immunoSEQ multiplex PCR; TCRdb stores in-frame clones only, minus some. Of under 250,000 clones in the sample, 83% are singletons; the top ten hold 2% to 3%. The sequenced material came from peripheral blood. These receptors originate from a middle-aged woman with active or convalescent COVID-19. Both conserved end residues are part of each CDR3. The D gene is left open where the match is weak. Clone size is shown for a subset of rows, as once, few, many or a class of expanded clone.

TRBV24-1	few	TRBD1	TRBJ2-1	TGTGCCACCGGGGACAGATCCTCCTACAATGAGCAGTTCTTC	CATGDRSSYNEQFF
TRBV10-3	NA	TRBD2	TRBJ2-2	TGTGCCATCAGTGAGTCGACTACCCCGGGGGGGCCCGGGGAGCTGTTTTTT	CAISESTTPGGPGELFF
TRBV5-1	few	TRBD1	TRBJ1-1	TGCGCCAGCAGCTTGGCCGGAGAGGGGGCTAATGAAGCTTTCTTT	CASSLAGEGANEAFF
TRBV24-1	NA	TRBD1	TRBJ2-1	TGTGCCACCAGTGATCCACAGGGGGGCTCCTACAATGAGCAGTTCTTC	CATSDPQGGSYNEQFF
TRBV9	NA	NA	TRBJ2-1	TGTGCCAGCAGCACCGAAGGGTGGAGGGGAGGCAATGAGCAGTTCTTC	CASSTEGWRGGNEQFF
TRBV6-2/TRBV6-3	NA	TRBD1	TRBJ1-2	TGTGCCAGCAGTTTGACAGGGGTTGAAGGCTACACCTTC	CASSLTGVEGYTF
TRBV7-9	NA	TRBD2	TRBJ2-2	TGTGCCAGCAGCTTTGCGGGGGGGAGAAACACCGGGGAGCTGTTTTTT	CASSFAGGRNTGELFF
TRBV4-2	NA	NA	TRBJ1-5	TGTGCCAGCAGCCAAAGGGCCGGACAGAATCAGCCCCAGCATTTT	CASSQRAGQNQPQHF
TRBV6-5	NA	TRBD1	TRBJ2-7	TGTGCCAGCAGTTACTCTGGGACAGGGGGGTCCGAGCAGTACTTC	CASSYSGTGGSEQYF
TRBV12-3/TRBV12-4	NA	NA	TRBJ2-3	TGTGCCAGCAGTTCCCCTAGCACAGATACGCAGTATTTT	CASSSPSTDTQYF
TRBV7-9	NA	TRBD2	TRBJ2-1	TGTGCCAGCAGCCCGAGCGGGAGCCTCCGCAATGAGCAGTTCTTC	CASSPSGSLRNEQFF
TRBV13	NA	NA	TRBJ1-1	TGTGCCAGCCGAGCTGCAGGGACTGCCGCTGAAGCTTTCTTT	CASRAAGTAAEAFF
TRBV28	once	NA	TRBJ1-2	TGTGCCAGCAGTTTATCTCAGTTTAACTATGGCTACACCTTC	CASSLSQFNYGYTF
TRBV18	NA	TRBD1	TRBJ1-6	TGTGCCAGCTCACCAAGGGACAGGGCTCTCTCACCCCTCCACTTT	CASSPRDRALSPLHF
TRBV27	NA	NA	TRBJ1-4	TGTGCCAGCAGTTTATACCGACACCCAACTAATGAAAAACTGTTTTTT	CASSLYRHPTNEKLFF